This TCR beta chain was captured in a study of T cells after somatic rescue of genetic block. Germline V lookup: CDR1 SNHLY, CDR2 FYNNEI. V lost 4 bases to trimming and J lost 5 bases, with 17 bases between them. This CDR3 spans 15 amino acids. Here immunoSEQ multiplex PCR was the method, and the copy in TCRdb shows in-frame clones only, minus some. The profile shows under 150,000 clones, around 90% of them singletons. This clone was seen a single time. The sequence derives from a woman aged 18-29 years. The specimen was peripheral blood mononuclear cells (PBMCs). The chain employs TRBV2 and TRBJ2-5; D not certain. DNA of the CDR3: TGTGCCAGCAGTGTACGGACCCCCGTAGGGGAGACCCAGTACTTC. This sequence encodes CASSVRTPVGETQYF. Filled out from reference TRBV2 and TRBJ2-5, the complete variable domain reads EPEVTQTPSHQVTQMGQEVILRCVPISNHLYFYWYRQILGQKVEFLVSFYNNEISEKSEIFDDQFSVERPDGSNFTLKIRSTKLEDSAMYFCASSVRTPVGETQYFGPGTRLLVL.